This TCR beta chain was profiled in a study of identical twins listed by TCRdb under 2016. At the level of the whole study: To test whether fetal clonotypes persist, the study used deep sequencing on TCR alpha and beta repertoires from monozygotic twins, unrelated adults of various ages, and cord blood. Replicate twin experiments were performed at different times using different library preparation protocols to rule out contamination. Points the paper makes about the study in general: Excess twin sharing in beta out-of-frame sequences was weaker because fewer shared sequences lowered the signal-to-noise ratio. Zero-insertion analyses could be partly confounded by invariant T cells such as MAIT and iNKT, although diverse VJ usage argued against such confounding for most clonotypes. Recombination models systematically underestimated out-of-frame TCR alpha sharing in monozygotic twins but agreed with sharing between unrelated individuals. Abundant cord blood beta clonotypes had fewer insertions, young adult naive repertoires showed a similar but weaker trend, and memory repertoires showed no such trend. Compared with coincidental sharing between unrelated individuals, out-of-frame TCR alpha sequences shared between twins had an excess of sequences with low generation probability. Because the same donors could not be followed over many years, the conclusions depended on cross-sectional statistical analysis.

The library was obtained by 5' RACE. The sample was run on an Illumina HiSeq 2000. Template switching introduced a universal primer binding site; the final cDNA contained a unique molecular identifier, enabling accurate counting of TCR cDNA molecules. Specific primers in the conserved constant-segment region were used to synthesize first-strand cDNA for the TCR alpha and beta chains. To control for contamination, every cDNA library carried two barcodes: a SMART-Mk sample barcode plus Illumina barcodes. TruSeq adapter sequences along with Illumina sample barcodes were introduced in two successive PCR steps. Sequencing of the TCR alpha and beta cDNA libraries was done on the Illumina HiSeq platform using custom primers. Concerning the study's data processing: MiGEC processed the raw reads to extract unique molecular identifiers, while MiXCR was used to determine the CDR3 positions. Recombination models were inferred per individual with the repgenHMM and IGoR tools using an EM algorithm. The tcR package in R was used for shared clonotype analysis, with sharing normalized by the product of cloneset sizes. Out-of-frame nonproductive sequences were analyzed to study raw recombination free of thymic and clonal selection effects. TCRdb reprocessed the public reads (quality trimming at Q25 with fastp, clone calling with MiXCR) and kept in-frame beta chains. Records with the same CDR3 protein are collapsed into one entry carrying the most frequent genes and DNA. The V and J calls reflect TCRdb's pipeline rather than the authors' work. This sample comprises 1.5 million to 2 million distinct CDR3 sequences, about 31% of them detected only once. About 0.27% of the sample goes to the ten largest clones.

All donors were healthy Caucasians. A word on this clonotype: This receptor's antigen is unknown. No much larger clone is present one base from it, and per-base qualities are unavailable.

V is cut back by 5 bases and J by 3 bases, with 6 bases in the junction unmatched. The germline V gene (reference sequence) provides CDR1 SEHNR and CDR2 FQNEAQ. Taken from cysteine to phenylalanine, the CDR3 has 15 residues. The DNA shown is the 45-base CDR3, in frame from base 1. The V and J genes are TRBV7-9 and TRBJ1-5; 8 bases in the junction line up with TRBD1. Sequencing was performed on cord blood. The clonotype was recovered from a newborn girl in good health. The CDR3 region has the sequence CASSRQGRFNQPQHF. The nucleotide sequence reads as follows: TGTGCCAGCAGCCGACAGGGGCGATTCAATCAGCCCCAGCATTTT. Reference TRBV7-9 and TRBJ1-5 genes cover what lies past the CDR3, so the full variable domain is DTGVSQNPRHKITKRGQNVTFRCDPISEHNRLYWYRQTLGQGPEFLTYFQNEAQLEKSRLLSDRFSAERPKGSFSTLEIQRTEQGDSAMYLCASSRQGRFNQPQHFGDGTRLSIL.